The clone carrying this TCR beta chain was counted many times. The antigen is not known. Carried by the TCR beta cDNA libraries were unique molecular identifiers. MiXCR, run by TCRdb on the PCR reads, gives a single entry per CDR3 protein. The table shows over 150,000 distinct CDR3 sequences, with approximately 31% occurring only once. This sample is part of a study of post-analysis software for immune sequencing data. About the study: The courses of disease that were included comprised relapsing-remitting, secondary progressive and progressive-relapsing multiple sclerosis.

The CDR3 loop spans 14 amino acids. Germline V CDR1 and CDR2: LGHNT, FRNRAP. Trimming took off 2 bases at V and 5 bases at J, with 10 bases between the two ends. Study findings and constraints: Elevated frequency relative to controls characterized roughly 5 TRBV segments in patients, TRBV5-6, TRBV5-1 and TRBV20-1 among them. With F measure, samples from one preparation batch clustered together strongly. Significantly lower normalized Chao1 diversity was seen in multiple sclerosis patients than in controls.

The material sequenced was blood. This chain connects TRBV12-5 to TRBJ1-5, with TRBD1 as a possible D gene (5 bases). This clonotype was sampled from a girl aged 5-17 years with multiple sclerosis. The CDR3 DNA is TGTGCTAGTGGTTTGTTCAGGGACTATCAGCCCCAGCATTTT. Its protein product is CASGLFRDYQPQHF.